This TCR beta chain was found in a study of multiple sclerosis patients with progressive multifocal leukoencephalopathy. Overall study findings and caveats: Expanded clones at PML onset predated and persisted through natalizumab therapy. Less diverse TRB repertoires were suggested in most PML patients.

On this clone: Antigen: not known. Relative to the germline gene, one junction end is altered; a read error may explain this. Other DNA sequences in the sample encode the same CDR3.

Each PCR contained spiked synthetic TR CDR3 controls spanning every V-J pairing. TCRdb's copy holds only in-frame clones and misses some; the assay was immunoSEQ multiplex PCR. The data hold roughly 34,000 clones, with over 75% observed a single time. The CDR3 spans 16 residues. CDR1 and CDR2 (germline): MDHEN, SYDVKM. Time point of the sample: before natalizumab initiation. The T0 samples predate the first natalizumab infusion. Material: PBMCs. The J gene is TRBJ2-7, the V gene TRBV28; no clear D gene. The sequence was collected from a human donor with multiple sclerosis. The CDR3 region is CASRFVGPHSSYEQYF. The DNA for the CDR3 is TGCGCCAGCAGGTTCGTAGGGCCCCACAGCTCCTACGAACAGTACTTC. Drawing the rest from reference TRBV28 and TRBJ2-7, the complete variable domain is DVKVTQSSRYLVKRTGEKVFLECVQDMDHENMFWYRQDPGLGLRLIYFSYDVKMKEKGDIPEGYSVSREKKERFSLILESASTNQTSMYLCASRFVGPHSSYEQYFGPGTRLTVT.